This T cell receptor beta chain was captured in a study of blood T cell repertoires in COVID-19. Study information: The United States, Italy and Spain supplied acute and convalescent COVID-19 samples. Nucleic acid was either cDNA or gDNA, and it came from T cells, B-cell-depleted T cells, or PBMCs.

V lost 6 bases and J lost 3; bases outside the gene matches: 6. The CDR3 is made up of 14 amino acids. Germline V lookup: CDR1 MNHEY, CDR2 SMNVEV (reference sequence). Data came from immunoSEQ multiplex PCR; TCRdb stores just in-frame clones and leaves some out. Among around 70,000 clones listed, roughly 90% were seen once. This clone was detected only once. This chain uses TRBV27 with TRBJ2-3, with 7 bases lining up with TRBD1. The sample comprised peripheral blood. The TCR sequence derives from a human donor in a cohort sampled during active COVID-19. Here the CDR3 reads CASSRLQGTDTQYF. The CDR3 DNA follows: TGTGCCAGCAGCCGGCTACAGGGGACAGATACGCAGTATTTT.